The 30 T cell receptor beta chains listed next were all sequenced from one sample in a study of CD8+ T cells in alopecia areata. It was cDNA, reverse transcribed from extracted RNA, that served as the sequencing template. Method: immunoSEQ multiplex PCR; TCRdb's copy keeps in-frame clones and lacks some. The profile shows roughly 150,000 clones, 87% of them singletons. Sequenced material: CD8+ T cells sorted from blood, taken at week 0. The source of these receptors is a human donor with alopecia areata.

The rearrangement uses TRBV9 and TRBJ2-1; D is uncertain. Trimming left V 4 bases short and J 4 bases short, with 9 bases between. This CDR3 comprises 13 residues. The germline gives CDR1 SGDLS, CDR2 YYNGEE. Here the CDR3 reads CASSSTVYNEQFF. The CDR3 DNA is TGTGCCAGCAGCTCCACGGTTTACAATGAGCAGTTCTTC.

This chain connects TRBV4-1 to TRBJ2-5; D is undetermined. The CDR3 has 16 amino acids. The V and J ends lost 4 bases and 2 bases respectively, with 17 bases between them. Looked up from germline, CDR1 is MGHRA and CDR2 is YSYEKL. CDR3 sequence: CASSLGVSGPQETQYF. Written as DNA, the CDR3 is TGCGCCAGCAGCCTTGGGGTATCTGGCCCTCAAGAGACCCAGTACTTC.

The genes are TRBV5-1 and TRBJ2-1; TRBD1 aligns across 8 bases. V shed 4 bases, J shed 5 bases, and the junction held 8 bases outside the gene matches. The CDR3 consists of 15 residues. The germline CDR1 and CDR2 sequences are SGHRS and YFSETQ. The CDR3 DNA is TGCGCCAGCAGCACAGGACAGGGCGTCAACAATGAGCAGTTCTTC. This sequence encodes CASSTGQGVNNEQFF. Full variable domain (outside the CDR3, taken from reference TRBV5-1 and TRBJ2-1): KAGVTQTPRYLIKTRGQQVTLSCSPISGHRSVSWYQQTPGQGLQFLFEYFSETQRNKGNFPGRFSGRQFSNSRSEMNVSTLELGDSALYLCASSTGQGVNNEQFFGPGTRLTVL.

This sequence joins TRBV15 and TRBJ1-5, with a possible D match to TRBD1 (5 bases). The germline V gene has CDR1 LNHNV and CDR2 YYDKDF (reference sequence). The CDR3 loop spans 12 amino acids. The V end was cut by 8 bases, the J end by 1 base, with 6 bases between. Here the CDR3 reads CATRQSNQPQHF. For the CDR3, the DNA is TGTGCCACCCGACAGAGCAATCAGCCCCAGCATTTT.

This rearrangement joins TRBV7-6 to TRBJ2-2; D may be TRBD2 (7 bases). The length of the CDR3 is 17 residues. Germline V gene sequence: CDR1 SGHVS, CDR2 FNYEAQ. V lost 5 bases and J lost 1, with 17 bases in between. The CDR3 nucleotides are TGTGCCAGCAGCCGACTCGAGGGGGGGCTGAACACCGGGGAGCTGTTTTTT. Its translation is CASSRLEGGLNTGELFF.

The chain joins TRBV30 to TRBJ2-1; D remains unclear. Germline CDR1 and CDR2: GTSNPN and SVGIG (reference sequence). Deletions cut 0 bases from V and 4 bases from J, with 4 bases between. This CDR3 spans 12 amino acids. As DNA, the CDR3 is TGTGCCTGGAGTGTAGGATACAATGAGCAGTTCTTC. Translation gives CAWSVGYNEQFF.

The chain joins TRBV7-2 to TRBJ2-1; no clear D gene. V lost 3 bases to trimming and J lost 5 bases, with 8 bases between them. The CDR3 sequence is 13 residues long. CDR1 SGHTA and CDR2 FQGNSA come from the germline V gene. Written as DNA, the CDR3 is TGTGCCAGCAGCTTCCCACAACACAATGAGCAGTTCTTC. It is translated as CASSFPQHNEQFF.

This clone was detected once. The gene calls are TRBV18 and TRBJ2-7; perhaps TRBD1 as D (7 bases). V was shortened by 3 bases and J by 3 bases, with 12 bases between the two germline ends. Germline V gene lookup returns CDR1 KGHSH and CDR2 LQKENI. The CDR3 sequence is 14 residues long. The CDR3 bases are TGTGCCAGCTCACCGCGGGACAGCTTCTACGAGCAGTACTTC. Translation gives CASSPRDSFYEQYF.

J is TRBJ2-7 and V is TRBV9; tentatively, D is TRBD2 (6 bases). V lost 0 bases and J lost 2, with 9 bases in between. The CDR3 is 14 amino acids. Germline V gene sequence: CDR1 SGDLS, CDR2 YYNGEE. Written as DNA, the CDR3 is TGTGCCAGCAGCGTAGACAAGCGGGCCTACGAGCAGTACTTC. Translating it yields CASSVDKRAYEQYF.

This clone is a singleton in its sample. J is TRBJ1-2 and V is TRBV19; 8 bases are a match to TRBD1. V shed 3 bases, J shed 7 bases, and the junction held 10 bases outside the gene matches. Germline-derived CDR1 and CDR2 are LNHDA and SQIVND (reference sequence). The CDR3 is 15 residues long. CDR3 DNA sequence: TGTGCCAGTAGTATTTTCGGGACAGGTTACTTTGGCTACACCTTC. It is translated as CASSIFGTGYFGYTF.

This clone was seen more than once but under ten times. The V gene is TRBV7-9, the J gene TRBJ2-1; D unresolved. CDR1 and CDR2 (germline): SEHNR, FQNEAQ (reference sequence). V lost 5 bases and J lost 2, with 16 bases in between. The CDR3 contains 16 residues. CDR3 sequence reads: CASSQDSTAAYNEQFF. In DNA, the CDR3 is TGTGCCAGCAGCCAAGATTCAACCGCGGCCTACAATGAGCAGTTCTTC.

This chain uses TRBV6-1 with TRBJ2-1; the D gene could be TRBD1 or TRBD2 (5 bases each). The V end lost 0 bases, the J end lost 6 bases, and 9 bases lay between the germline ends. Germline loops: CDR1 MNHNS, CDR2 SASEGT. The CDR3 runs 14 residues. The CDR3 coding sequence is TGTGCCAGCAGTGAAGCGGGGGTTATCAATGAGCAGTTCTTC. Translated, it gives CASSEAGVINEQFF.

The rearrangement uses TRBV5-1 and TRBJ2-5; 8 bases are shared with TRBD1. Germline CDR1 and CDR2: SGHRS and YFSETQ. CDR3 size: 16 residues. V dropped 7 bases and J dropped 0; count of bases not matched to a gene: 11. The CDR3 coding sequence is TGCGCCAGCGGACTCGGGACAGGAGTGTACCAAGAGACCCAGTACTTC. It is translated as CASGLGTGVYQETQYF.

The rearrangement links TRBV5-6 to TRBJ2-7, with D hard to call. Germline V gene sequence: CDR1 SGHDT, CDR2 YYEEEE. Trimming removed 0 bases from V and 6 bases from J, with 10 bases in between. CDR3 size: 13 residues. The CDR3 loop reads CASSLDPSGEQYF. The CDR3, as DNA: TGTGCCAGCAGCTTGGACCCCTCGGGCGAGCAGTACTTC.

J is TRBJ2-7 and V is TRBV2; weak D call: TRBD2 (5 bases). The CDR3 has 14 residues. V lost 4 bases and J 4 bases, leaving 14 bases between the germline ends. Germline CDR1 reads SNHLY; CDR2 reads FYNNEI. The CDR3 bases are TGTGCCAGCAGTGCGGGGTCTAGCCTGTACGAGCAGTACTTC. Translation gives CASSAGSSLYEQYF.

The chain is built from TRBV9 and TRBJ2-7, with D unclear. V dropped 5 bases and J dropped 0 bases, with 3 bases sitting between them. This CDR3 has 11 amino acids. Per germline, CDR1 SGDLS and CDR2 YYNGEE. The CDR3 nucleotides are TGTGCCAGCAGGTTCTCCTACGAGCAGTACTTC. This sequence encodes CASRFSYEQYF.

The chain uses TRBV5-1 and TRBJ1-1; no clear D gene. This CDR3 is built from 13 residues. Germline CDR1 and CDR2: SGHRS and YFSETQ. The V end lost 1 base, the J end lost 0 bases, and 4 bases lay between the germline ends. As DNA, the CDR3 is TGCGCCAGCAGCTTGAGTATGAACACTGAAGCTTTCTTT. As protein: CASSLSMNTEAFF.

This clone was seen a single time. Germline and junction disagree at one end, which may indicate a read error. This chain connects TRBV11-2 to TRBJ2-5; 10 nucleotides align to TRBD1. CDR1 and CDR2 from the germline V gene are SGHAT and FQNNGV. The CDR3 consists of 15 residues. DNA of the CDR3: TGTGCCGGCAGTCCCGGACAGGGGGGCGGAGAGACCCAGTACTTC. Residues: CAGSPGQGGGETQYF.

The chain links TRBV2 to TRBJ2-5; 12 bases are a match to TRBD2. The CDR3 has 14 residues. The V and J ends lost 9 bases and 4 bases, in that order; junction bases with no gene match: 6. CDR1 SNHLY and CDR2 FYNNEI come from the germline V gene. The CDR3 protein is CARRLAGDLETQYF. CDR3 in DNA: TGTGCCAGAAGACTAGCGGGAGATTTAGAGACCCAGTACTTC.

The DNA of the CDR3 is TGTGCCAGCAGTGAACTGCCACTAGCGGGGGATGAGCAGTTCTTC. Translating it yields CASSELPLAGDEQFF. V usage is TRBV6-1 and J usage is TRBJ2-1; TRBD2 matches 11 bases. There are 15 residues in the CDR3. V was pared by 2 bases and J by 8 bases, with 5 bases of the junction left unmatched. Germline CDR1 reads MNHNS; CDR2 reads SASEGT.

The rearrangement joins TRBV4-2 to TRBJ1-4, with a weak D call TRBD1 (5 bases). CDR1 and CDR2 from the germline V gene are LGHNA and YNFKEQ. The V and J ends lost 0 bases and 4 bases respectively, with 15 bases between them. The CDR3 loop spans 17 amino acids. The CDR3 spells CASSQDDYEGINEKLFF. As DNA, the CDR3 is TGTGCCAGCAGCCAAGATGATTACGAGGGGATTAATGAAAAACTGTTTTTT.

The gene calls are TRBV9 and TRBJ2-2; 9 bases align to TRBD2. Germline CDR1 reads SGDLS; CDR2 reads YYNGEE. CDR3 length equals 18 residues. With 3 bases clipped from V and 5 bases from J, the junction kept 14 bases outside the gene matches. The CDR3 sequence: CASSGNIKAGGQTGELFF. The CDR3 region has the DNA TGTGCCAGCAGCGGCAACATTAAAGCGGGAGGTCAGACCGGGGAGCTGTTTTTT.

The chain carries TRBV2 and TRBJ1-1; a weak D match, TRBD1 (5 bases). Germline V gene lookup returns CDR1 SNHLY and CDR2 FYNNEI. Deletions cut 5 bases from V and 6 bases from J, with 16 bases between. The CDR3 runs to 14 residues. The CDR3 loop is CASSSPGLNAEAFF. Written as DNA, the CDR3 is TGTGCCAGCAGTTCACCGGGACTTAATGCTGAAGCTTTCTTT.

The CDR3 DNA follows: TGTGCCAGCAGTATGGACCGAATCACAGATACGCAGTATTTT. The encoded protein is CASSMDRITDTQYF. The chain is built from TRBV6-5 and TRBJ2-3; D gene uncertain. V lost 5 bases and J lost 2, with 11 bases in between. Germline V lookup: CDR1 MNHEY, CDR2 SVGAGI. The CDR3 runs 14 residues.

The chain couples TRBV7-8 to TRBJ2-1, with D possibly TRBD1 on 6 matching bases. The CDR3 is 12 residues long. Germline CDR1 reads SGHVS; CDR2 reads FQNEAQ. V lost 5 bases, J lost 8 bases, and 10 bases lay in between. The CDR3 here is CASSPQGDEQFF. The CDR3 coding sequence is TGTGCCAGCAGCCCACAGGGAGATGAGCAGTTCTTC.

This clone was detected only a few times. CDR3 in DNA: TGTGCCTGGAGTTTCAGGGGGAACACCGGGGAGCTGTTTTTT. It specifies CAWSFRGNTGELFF. The rearrangement uses TRBV30 and TRBJ2-2; TRBD1 might be the D (6 bases). Trimming took off 2 bases at V and 1 base at J, with 8 bases between the two ends. This CDR3 comprises 14 residues. Germline V gene lookup returns CDR1 GTSNPN and CDR2 SVGIG (reference sequence).

Note on this clone: The same CDR3 can be traced to other DNA sequences in this sample. This chain uses TRBV27 with TRBJ2-2; D remains ambiguous. V lost 3 bases to trimming and J lost 6 bases, with 5 bases between them. This CDR3 comprises 12 residues. Germline assignment: CDR1 MNHEY and CDR2 SMNVEV (reference sequence). CDR3 region: CASSFSAGELFF. The DNA for the CDR3 is TGTGCCAGCAGTTTTTCCGCCGGGGAGCTGTTTTTT.

Comment on this clone: A junction boundary mismatches the germline segment, possibly from a read error. The chain uses TRBV4-1 and TRBJ2-3; 15 bases are a match to TRBD2. Germline CDR1 MGHRA, CDR2 YSYEKL. The CDR3 sequence is 16 residues long. The CDR3 DNA reads TGTGCCAGCAGCCCCGGACTAGCGGGGGGGCCAGATACGCAGTATTTT. Amino acids: CASSPGLAGGPDTQYF.

The chain is built from TRBV5-6 and TRBJ2-3; 9 bases align to TRBD1. J lost 5 bases, V lost 4 bases, and 8 bases had no gene match. Germline loops: CDR1 SGHDT, CDR2 YYEEEE. The CDR3 runs to 15 residues. The CDR3 loop reads CASSLGGQGIDTQYF. The CDR3 bases are TGTGCCAGCAGCCTGGGGGGACAGGGAATAGATACGCAGTATTTT.

This clone has a handful of counts. The rearrangement links TRBV4-1 to TRBJ1-2, with 7 bases that match TRBD1. The CDR3 has 16 amino acids. From germline, CDR1 is MGHRA and CDR2 YSYEKL. The trim removed 0 bases at V and 4 bases at J, leaving 8 bases unmatched. In DNA, the CDR3 is TGCGCCAGCAGCCAAGATCATCAGGGGGACTCCTATGGCTACACCTTC. It encodes CASSQDHQGDSYGYTF.